These 32 T cell receptor beta chains originate from one sample sequenced in a study of blood T cell repertoires in COVID-19. Method: immunoSEQ multiplex PCR; TCRdb's copy keeps in-frame clones and lacks some. The sample has over 300,000 clones, roughly 88% seen once. Input material: PBMCs or T cells enriched from blood (not recorded which). All receptors derive from a woman aged 25 to 39 with acute COVID-19.

The chain carries TRBV4-2 and TRBJ2-7, with 10 nucleotides matching TRBD2. V lost 1 base and J lost 12; bases outside the gene matches: 12. CDR1 LGHNA and CDR2 YNFKEQ come from the germline V gene. The CDR3 runs 15 residues. The CDR3 protein is CASSQVRSGGAVLYF. In nucleotides, the CDR3 is TGTGCCAGCAGCCAAGTTCGGAGCGGGGGGGCCGTTCTGTACTTC.

The V and J genes are TRBV5-1 and TRBJ2-7, with 8 bases identical to TRBD1. The germline CDR1 and CDR2 sequences are SGHRS and YFSETQ. V gave up 4 bases and J gave up 3 bases; unmatched junction bases: 3. CDR3 size: 13 residues. The CDR3 DNA sequence: TGCGCCAGCAGCCAGGACAGGGTCTACGAGCAGTACTTC. This gives the protein CASSQDRVYEQYF.

V is TRBV19 and J is TRBJ1-1; 7 bases are a match to TRBD1. CDR1 is LNHDA and CDR2 is SQIVND in the germline V gene (reference sequence). Trimming at V came to 1 base and at J to 11 bases, leaving 16 bases not matched to a gene. The CDR3 totals 16 residues. The CDR3 nucleotides read TGTGCCAGTAGTATAGGTTGGGGGACACAGGGGTCCGTTGCTTTCTTT. Translation gives CASSIGWGTQGSVAFF.

This chain joins TRBV4-1 and TRBJ2-2; 8 nucleotides line up with TRBD2. The junction had 4 bases not matched to a gene; V was cut back by 4 bases and J by 0 bases. Germline loops: CDR1 MGHRA, CDR2 YSYEKL. The CDR3 runs to 16 residues. This CDR3 is CASSLIAGPNTGELFF. Here the CDR3 DNA reads TGCGCCAGCAGCCTAATAGCGGGGCCGAACACCGGGGAGCTGTTTTTT.

This chain joins TRBV24-1 and TRBJ1-5; tentatively, D is TRBD1 (6 bases). Trimming stripped 8 bases from V and 4 bases from J, with 11 bases between. The CDR3 extends over 13 amino acids. Germline V CDR1 and CDR2: KGHDR, SFDVKD. The CDR3 sequence: CATNRDKNQPQHF. DNA for the CDR3: TGTGCCACCAACCGGGACAAGAATCAGCCCCAGCATTTT.

This clone has just one count. This CDR3 is also generated by other DNA sequences in the sample. The chain joins TRBV10-3 to TRBJ2-3; no clear D. Trimming removed 0 bases at V and 5 bases at J, with 3 bases between. Germline V gives CDR1 ENHRY, CDR2 SYGVKD. The CDR3 extends over 12 amino acids. The CDR3 DNA reads TGTGCCATCAGTGAGTCGAGAGATACGCAGTATTTT. This encodes CAISESRDTQYF.

The chain links TRBV12-5 to TRBJ2-2; 7 bases agree with TRBD2. Per germline, CDR1 LGHNT and CDR2 FRNRAP. The CDR3 totals 16 residues. V lost 2 bases and J lost 2; bases outside the gene matches: 5. CDR3 in amino acids: CASGLWGGYNTGELFF. The CDR3, as DNA: TGTGCTAGTGGTTTGTGGGGGGGTTATAACACCGGGGAGCTGTTTTTT.

This clone was observed once. The chain carries TRBV7-9 and TRBJ2-3; TRBD2 matches at 10 bases. Germline CDR1 is SEHNR and CDR2 is FQNEAQ (reference sequence). This CDR3 is built from 17 residues. V lost 1 base and J lost 2; bases outside the gene matches: 6. The CDR3 protein is CASSLGLAGGVTDTQYF. DNA of the CDR3: TGTGCCAGCAGCTTAGGACTAGCGGGCGGGGTCACAGATACGCAGTATTTT.

This clone was recorded a few times. This chain connects TRBV6-2 or TRBV6-3 to TRBJ1-3, with TRBD1 as a possible D gene (5 bases). CDR1 MNHEY and CDR2 SVGEGT come from the germline V gene. V gave up 6 bases and J gave up 0 bases, with 21 bases separating them. The CDR3 is 18 residues long. The CDR3 loop reads CASSYGSTGLNSGNTIYF. The CDR3 nucleotides read TGTGCCAGCAGCTATGGCAGCACGGGACTGAACTCTGGAAACACCATATATTTT.

In its sample, this clone was seen a few times. The rearrangement links TRBV30 to TRBJ1-1, with a tentative D call TRBD1 (5 bases). Germline V gives CDR1 GTSNPN, CDR2 SVGIG (reference sequence). CDR3 length: 14 amino acids. V shed 4 bases and J shed 1 base, with 13 bases lying between them. DNA of the CDR3: TGTGCCTGGAACGGCCAGGGAAAGAACACTGAAGCTTTCTTT. Encoded protein: CAWNGQGKNTEAFF. The complete variable domain, with remaining parts taken from reference TRBV30 and TRBJ1-1, reads SQTIHQWPATLVQPVGSPLSLECTVEGTSNPNLYWYRQAAGRGLQLLFYSVGIGQISSEVPQNLSASRPQDRQFILSSKKLLLSDSGFYLCAWNGQGKNTEAFFGQGTRLTVV.

The chain carries TRBV5-1 and TRBJ2-1, with a weak D call TRBD2 (5 bases). The V end lost 3 bases, the J end lost 6 bases, and 22 bases lay between the germline ends. The CDR3 is 17 amino acids. Looked up from germline, CDR1 is SGHRS and CDR2 is YFSETQ. The CDR3 bases are TGCGCCAGCAGCTCGCATCCCGCCCAAGGTCGGGGCAATGAGCAGTTCTTC. It encodes CASSSHPAQGRGNEQFF.

This clone has a single count. The V gene is TRBV7-2, the J gene TRBJ2-4; TRBD1 aligns across 8 bases. The CDR3 runs 14 residues. The germline V gene has CDR1 SGHTA and CDR2 FQGNSA. V lost 4 bases and J lost 8; bases outside the gene matches: 7. This CDR3 reads CASSWRTGKDIQYF. The CDR3 nucleotides are TGTGCCAGCAGCTGGAGGACAGGGAAAGACATTCAGTACTTC.

V and J are TRBV7-8 and TRBJ1-2; a weak D match, TRBD1 (6 bases). V lost 1 base and J lost 3, with 12 bases in between. The V gene's germline CDR1 is SGHVS and CDR2 FQNEAQ. The CDR3 extends over 15 amino acids. The CDR3 here is CASSLVIPGDYGYTF. Here the CDR3 DNA reads TGTGCCAGCAGCTTAGTCATCCCAGGGGACTATGGCTACACCTTC.

The CDR3 protein is CASSLRGGGTEAFF. Written as DNA, the CDR3 is TGTGCCAGCAGCTTGAGGGGAGGGGGCACTGAAGCTTTCTTT. The rearrangement uses TRBV5-4 and TRBJ1-1; maybe TRBD1 (6 bases). CDR3 size: 14 residues. The germline V and J ends were trimmed by 1 base and 4 bases, with 11 bases remaining between them. Germline V gene lookup returns CDR1 SGHNT and CDR2 YYREEE (reference sequence).

CDR3 sequence: CAIRPGGETQYF. DNA for the CDR3: TGTGCCATCAGGCCTGGGGGGGAGACCCAGTACTTC. The chain recombines TRBV10-3 with TRBJ2-5; tentative D call: TRBD2 (6 bases). CDR1 ENHRY and CDR2 SYGVKD come from the germline V gene. V lost 6 bases, J lost 5 bases, and 10 bases lay in between. CDR3 length equals 12 residues.

The V gene is TRBV19, the J gene TRBJ1-2; D may be TRBD1 (5 bases). Germline V gives CDR1 LNHDA, CDR2 SQIVND (reference sequence). The CDR3 covers 15 residues. The ends were cut back, 1 base at V and 4 bases at J, with 13 bases in the middle. Here the CDR3 reads CASSIAGGGGYGYTF. CDR3 coding DNA: TGTGCCAGTAGTATAGCGGGCGGCGGGGGCTATGGCTACACCTTC.

The V and J genes are TRBV4-3 and TRBJ2-3; D is perhaps TRBD1 (5 bases). The CDR3 totals 15 residues. The V end was cut by 0 bases, the J end by 4 bases, with 11 bases between. Germline assignment: CDR1 LGHNA and CDR2 YSLEER. For the CDR3, the DNA is TGCGCCAGCAGCCAAGAAGATAGGGGTGCAGATACGCAGTATTTT. It specifies CASSQEDRGADTQYF.

This chain links TRBV7-9 with TRBJ2-4; 7 bases align to TRBD2. This CDR3 region has 16 residues. Losses at the gene ends were 1 base for V and 6 bases for J; bases not matched to a gene: 9. Per germline, CDR1 SEHNR and CDR2 FQNEAQ (reference sequence). In nucleotides, the CDR3 is TGTGCCAGCAGCTTAGGAGGCGCGGGAGTTGGAAACATTCAGTACTTC. Translating gives CASSLGGAGVGNIQYF. The complete variable domain, with remaining parts taken from reference TRBV7-9 and TRBJ2-4, reads DTGVSQNPRHKITKRGQNVTFRCDPISEHNRLYWYRQTLGQGPEFLTYFQNEAQLEKSRLLSDRFSAERPKGSFSTLEIQRTEQGDSAMYLCASSLGGAGVGNIQYFGAGTRLSVL.

The chain links TRBV10-1 to TRBJ2-1; TRBD2 is a possible D gene (5 bases). This CDR3 is 12 amino acids long. Germline assignment: CDR1 WNHNN and CDR2 SYGVQD (reference sequence). The ends were cut back, 4 bases at V and 9 bases at J, with 10 bases in the middle. The CDR3 DNA is TGCGCCAGCAGTGGTTCCCGGGGTGAGCAGTTCTTC. Its protein product is CASSGSRGEQFF.

The CDR3 is CASSAGTSGGLYEQYF. CDR3 nucleotide sequence: TGTGCCAGCAGCGCCGGGACTAGCGGGGGATTGTACGAGCAGTACTTC. The chain uses TRBV9 and TRBJ2-7; 14 bases match TRBD2. Germline-derived CDR1 and CDR2 are SGDLS and YYNGEE. This CDR3 has 16 amino acids. With 3 bases clipped from V and 4 bases from J, the junction kept 6 bases outside the gene matches.

This sequence joins TRBV9 and TRBJ1-2; D may be TRBD1 (6 bases). CDR3 length: 14 amino acids. Germline V lookup: CDR1 SGDLS, CDR2 YYNGEE. V dropped 3 bases and J dropped 2 bases, with 11 bases sitting between them. CDR3 sequence (DNA): TGTGCCAGCAGCGGGGAGGGGGTGAACTATGGCTACACCTTC. This encodes CASSGEGVNYGYTF.

This clone came up once. This rearrangement joins TRBV27 to TRBJ2-1; 8 bases line up with TRBD2. This CDR3 region has 20 residues. Germline V gene lookup returns CDR1 MNHEY and CDR2 SMNVEV (reference sequence). V lost 2 bases and J lost 5; bases outside the gene matches: 20. The CDR3 DNA follows: TGTGCCAGCAGTTTAAATATGATGGCGGGGGGCTCCCGGCGTAACAATGAGCAGTTCTTC. This gives the protein CASSLNMMAGGSRRNNEQFF.

This clone has only a few counts. CDR3 amino acids: CSIAGGRYEQYF. The CDR3 DNA reads TGCAGCATAGCGGGGGGTCGCTACGAGCAGTACTTC. The chain joins TRBV29-1 to TRBJ2-7; 10 bases line up with TRBD2. CDR3 length: 12 amino acids. Germline V gene sequence: CDR1 SQVTM, CDR2 ANQGSEA. Trimming removed 8 bases from V and 3 bases from J; junction bases left unmatched: 4.

The chain recombines TRBV7-8 with TRBJ1-2, with TRBD1 matching 7 bases. Germline CDR1 and CDR2: SGHVS and FQNEAQ. This CDR3 is built from 14 residues. With V trimmed by 7 bases and J by 0 bases, 5 bases remained unmatched. The CDR3 DNA reads as TGTGCCAGCAACCCCGGACAGGCTAACTATGGCTACACCTTC. Its protein product is CASNPGQANYGYTF.

The rearrangement links TRBV5-5 to TRBJ1-1, with D possibly matching TRBD1 (6 bases). The CDR3 is 14 residues long. The germline V and J ends were trimmed by 4 bases and 2 bases, with 12 bases remaining between them. Germline values: CDR1 SGHKS, CDR2 YYEKEE (reference sequence). The CDR3, as DNA: TGTGCCAGCAGCCAGAGGACAGATAACACTGAAGCTTTCTTT. This sequence encodes CASSQRTDNTEAFF.

The genes are TRBV10-2 and TRBJ2-3, with 11 bases lining up with TRBD2. Germline CDR1 reads WSHSY; CDR2 reads SAAADI. CDR3 length: 17 amino acids. V dropped 3 bases and J dropped 2; count of bases not matched to a gene: 7. This chain's CDR3 is CASSDSLAGGHTDTQYF. CDR3 in DNA: TGCGCCAGCAGTGACTCCCTAGCGGGGGGACACACAGATACGCAGTATTTT.

J is TRBJ1-1 and V is TRBV14, with TRBD1 as a possible D gene (6 bases). Germline V lookup: CDR1 SGHDN, CDR2 FVKESK. Trimming shortened V by 4 bases and J by 5 bases, and 17 bases separated the two germline ends. The CDR3 contains 15 residues. In DNA form, the CDR3 reads TGTGCCAGCAGCCCGGGGGTTAGGGGGGGAACTGAAGCTTTCTTT. Amino acid sequence: CASSPGVRGGTEAFF. The full variable domain, with the rest looked up from reference TRBV14 and TRBJ1-1, is EAGVTQFPSHSVIEKGQTVTLRCDPISGHDNLYWYRRVMGKEIKFLLHFVKESKQDESGMPNNRFLAERTGGTYSTLKVQPAELEDSGVYFCASSPGVRGGTEAFFGQGTRLTVV.

The rearrangement links TRBV21-1 to TRBJ2-2; TRBD2 is taken as the D call from the table, unchecked against the DNA. TRBV21-1 corresponds to a pseudogene. The CDR3 length is 14 residues. CDR3 region: CASSTGTNTGELFF. The DNA of the CDR3 is TGTGCCAGCAGCACGGGAACGAACACCGGGGAGCTGTTTTTT.

V gene TRBV7-2 combines with J gene TRBJ2-7; tentative D call: TRBD2 (5 bases). Germline lookup yields CDR1 SGHTA and CDR2 FQGNSA. The CDR3 has 14 amino acids. V dropped 5 bases and J dropped 4 bases, with 15 bases sitting between them. CDR3 protein: CASSLSGGWYEQYF. The CDR3 DNA reads TGTGCCAGCAGCCTAAGCGGAGGTTGGTACGAGCAGTACTTC.

This chain joins TRBV19 and TRBJ1-3; 7 positions match TRBD1. The junction had 10 bases not matched to a gene; V was cut back by 7 bases and J by 4 bases. The CDR3 runs 15 residues. The V gene's germline CDR1 is LNHDA and CDR2 SQIVND (reference sequence). The CDR3 here is CASTPDRIQGNTIYF. For the CDR3, the DNA is TGTGCCAGTACACCGGACAGGATTCAAGGAAACACCATATATTTT.

The chain couples TRBV5-8 to TRBJ1-5; no definite D call. Germline V gene data show CDR1 as SGHTS and CDR2 as YDEGEE. The CDR3 has 15 amino acids. Trimming took 4 bases from V and 4 from J, leaving 15 bases between them. The CDR3 sequence is CASSRGRALNQPQHF. The CDR3 DNA follows: TGTGCCAGCAGCCGTGGGAGGGCCTTAAATCAGCCCCAGCATTTT.

This clone appeared a few times. The chain combines TRBV5-1 with TRBJ1-1, with D possibly being TRBD1 (5 bases). Between the trimmed V and J ends, which lost 6 bases and 1 base, there was a span of 10 bases. Germline V gives CDR1 SGHRS, CDR2 YFSETQ. CDR3 length: 13 amino acids. The CDR3 nucleotides read TGCGCCAGCAACCTGGGGGGGAACACTGAAGCTTTCTTT. Its protein is CASNLGGNTEAFF.